Each of the 7 T cell receptor beta chains below was sequenced from the same sample in a study of blood T cell repertoires in COVID-19. The method was immunoSEQ multiplex PCR; TCRdb's version includes in-frame clones alone and lacks a portion of them. Altogether around 63,000 clones are present, 85% to 90% being singletons, with the ten largest covering about 20%. The sequenced material came from peripheral blood. Receptors originate from a woman aged 55 to 70 with COVID-19, enrolled during active disease.

This chain connects TRBV5-6 to TRBJ2-7; D uncertain. V was cut by 7 bases and J by 7 bases, with 9 bases left in between. Germline lookup yields CDR1 SGHDT and CDR2 YYEEEE. The length of the CDR3 is 10 residues. CDR3 amino acids: CASGRREQYF. The DNA of the CDR3 is TGTGCCAGCGGTCGGCGGGAGCAGTACTTC.

The rearrangement links TRBV6-5 to TRBJ2-7, with D possibly matching TRBD2 (5 bases). Germline CDR1 and CDR2: MNHEY and SVGAGI. The V gene lost 6 bases and the J gene lost 4 bases, with 10 bases spanning the gap. The length of the CDR3 is 12 residues. DNA for the CDR3: TGTGCCAGCAGGACTGGGGAGTACGAGCAGTACTTC. Residues: CASRTGEYEQYF.

The CDR3 here is CAWSFQPAETQYF. Written as DNA, the CDR3 is TGTGCCTGGAGTTTCCAACCCGCGGAGACCCAGTACTTC. The V gene is TRBV30, the J gene TRBJ2-5, with no clear D. Deletions cut 2 bases from V and 5 bases from J, with 12 bases between. The CDR3 extends over 13 amino acids. Germline CDR1 is GTSNPN and CDR2 is SVGIG (reference sequence).

The genes are TRBV24-1 and TRBJ2-7; 7 nucleotides line up with TRBD1. Germline-derived CDR1 and CDR2 are KGHDR and SFDVKD. J was trimmed by 2 bases and V by 2 bases; bases with no gene match: 5. The CDR3 has 15 amino acids. Written as DNA, the CDR3 is TGTGCCACCAGTGATTCAGGGGGAAAGGCCTACGAGCAGTACTTC. This encodes CATSDSGGKAYEQYF.

This clone is medium-sized. J is TRBJ2-3 and V is TRBV10-3; 12 nucleotides line up with TRBD2. V lost 7 bases, J lost 5 bases, and 4 bases stayed unmatched. Germline V CDR1 and CDR2: ENHRY, SYGVKD. The CDR3 length is 14 residues. Written as DNA, the CDR3 is TGTGCCATCAAGGAGGGACTAGCGGGAGATACGCAGTATTTT. The encoded protein is CAIKEGLAGDTQYF.

The chain combines TRBV5-1 with TRBJ1-6; perhaps TRBD1 as D (5 bases). This CDR3 has 15 amino acids. CDR1 is SGHRS, CDR2 YFSETQ, per germline. The ends were cut back, 0 bases at V and 9 bases at J, with 13 bases in the middle. The CDR3 protein is CASSLEGAPVSPLHF. In nucleotides, the CDR3 is TGCGCCAGCAGCTTGGAAGGGGCGCCCGTTTCACCCCTCCACTTT.

The CDR3, as DNA: TGTGCCAGCAGCTTAGCACTAGCGGGATACAATGAGCAGTTCTTC. This translates into CASSLALAGYNEQFF. This rearrangement joins TRBV11-3 to TRBJ2-1, with 10 bases lining up with TRBD2. Per the germline V gene, CDR1 is SGHNT and CDR2 is YENEEA. The junction had 1 base not matched to a gene; V was cut back by 1 base and J by 4 bases. This CDR3 has 15 residues.